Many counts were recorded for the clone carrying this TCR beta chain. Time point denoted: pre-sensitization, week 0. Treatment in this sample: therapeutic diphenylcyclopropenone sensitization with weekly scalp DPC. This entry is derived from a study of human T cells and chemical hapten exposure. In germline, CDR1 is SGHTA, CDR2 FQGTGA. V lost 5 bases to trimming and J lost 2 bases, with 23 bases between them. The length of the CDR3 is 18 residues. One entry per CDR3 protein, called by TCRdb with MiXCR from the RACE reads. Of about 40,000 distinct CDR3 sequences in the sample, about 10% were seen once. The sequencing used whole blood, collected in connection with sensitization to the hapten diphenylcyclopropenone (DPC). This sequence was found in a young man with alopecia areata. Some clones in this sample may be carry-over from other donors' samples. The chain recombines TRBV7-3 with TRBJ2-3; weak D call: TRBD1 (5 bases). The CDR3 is CASSRNSQGQVATDTQYF. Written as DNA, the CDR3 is TGTGCCAGCAGCCGAAATTCCCAGGGTCAGGTAGCCACAGATACGCAGTATTTT.